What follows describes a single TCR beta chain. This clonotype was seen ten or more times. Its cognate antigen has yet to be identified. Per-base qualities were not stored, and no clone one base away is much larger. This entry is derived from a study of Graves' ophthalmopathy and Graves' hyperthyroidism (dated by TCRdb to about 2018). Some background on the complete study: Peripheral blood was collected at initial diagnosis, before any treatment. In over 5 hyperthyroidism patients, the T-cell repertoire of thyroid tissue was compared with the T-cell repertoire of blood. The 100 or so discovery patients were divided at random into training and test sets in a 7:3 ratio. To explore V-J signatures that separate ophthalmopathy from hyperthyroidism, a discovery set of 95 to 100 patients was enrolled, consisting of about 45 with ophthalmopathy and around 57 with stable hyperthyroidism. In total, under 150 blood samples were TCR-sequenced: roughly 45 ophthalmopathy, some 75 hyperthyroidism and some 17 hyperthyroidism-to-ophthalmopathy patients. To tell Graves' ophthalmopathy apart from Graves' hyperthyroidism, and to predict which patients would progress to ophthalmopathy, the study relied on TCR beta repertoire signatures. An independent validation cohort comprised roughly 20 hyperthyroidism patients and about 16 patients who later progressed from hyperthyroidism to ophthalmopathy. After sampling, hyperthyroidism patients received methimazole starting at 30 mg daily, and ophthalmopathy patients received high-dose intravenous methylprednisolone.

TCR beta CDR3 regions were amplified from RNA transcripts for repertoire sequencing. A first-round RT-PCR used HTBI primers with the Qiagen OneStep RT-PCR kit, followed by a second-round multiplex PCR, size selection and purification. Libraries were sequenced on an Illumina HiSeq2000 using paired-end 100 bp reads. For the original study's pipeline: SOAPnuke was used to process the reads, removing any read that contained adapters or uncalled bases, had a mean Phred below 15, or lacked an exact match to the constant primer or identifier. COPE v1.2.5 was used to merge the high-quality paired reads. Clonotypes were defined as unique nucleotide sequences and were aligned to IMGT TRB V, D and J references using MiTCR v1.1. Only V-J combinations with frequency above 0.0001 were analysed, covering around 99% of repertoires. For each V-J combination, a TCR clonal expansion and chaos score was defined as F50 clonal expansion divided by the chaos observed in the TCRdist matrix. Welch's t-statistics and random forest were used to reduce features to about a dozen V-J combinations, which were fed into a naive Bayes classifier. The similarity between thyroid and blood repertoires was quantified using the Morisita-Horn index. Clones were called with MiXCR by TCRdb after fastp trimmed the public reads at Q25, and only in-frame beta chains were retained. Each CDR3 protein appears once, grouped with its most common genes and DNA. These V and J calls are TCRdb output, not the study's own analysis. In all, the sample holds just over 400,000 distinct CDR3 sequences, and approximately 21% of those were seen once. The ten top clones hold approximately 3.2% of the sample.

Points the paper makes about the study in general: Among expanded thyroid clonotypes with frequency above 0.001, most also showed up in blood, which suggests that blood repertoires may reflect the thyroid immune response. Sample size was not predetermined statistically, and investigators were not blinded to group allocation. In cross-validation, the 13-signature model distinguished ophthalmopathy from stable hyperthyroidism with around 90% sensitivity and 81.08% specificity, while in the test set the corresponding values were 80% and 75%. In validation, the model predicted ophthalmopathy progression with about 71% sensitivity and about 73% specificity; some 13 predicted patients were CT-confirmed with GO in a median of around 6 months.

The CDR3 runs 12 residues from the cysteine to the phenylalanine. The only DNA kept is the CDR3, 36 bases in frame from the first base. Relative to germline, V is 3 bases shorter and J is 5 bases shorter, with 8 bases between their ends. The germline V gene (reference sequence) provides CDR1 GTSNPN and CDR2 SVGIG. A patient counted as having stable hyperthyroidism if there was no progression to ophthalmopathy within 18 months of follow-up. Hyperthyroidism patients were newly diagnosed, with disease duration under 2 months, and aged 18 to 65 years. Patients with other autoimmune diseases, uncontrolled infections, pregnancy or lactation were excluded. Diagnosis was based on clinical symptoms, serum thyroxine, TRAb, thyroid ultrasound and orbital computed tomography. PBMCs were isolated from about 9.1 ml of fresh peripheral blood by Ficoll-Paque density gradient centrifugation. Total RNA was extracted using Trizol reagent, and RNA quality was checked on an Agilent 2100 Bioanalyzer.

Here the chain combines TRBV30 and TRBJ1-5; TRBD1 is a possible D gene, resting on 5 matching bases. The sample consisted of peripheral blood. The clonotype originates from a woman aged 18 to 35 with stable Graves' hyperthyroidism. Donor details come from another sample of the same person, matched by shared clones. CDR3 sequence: CAWSKQDQPQHF. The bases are TGTGCCTGGAGCAAACAGGATCAGCCCCAGCATTTT.